Listed below are T cell receptor beta chains from one sample, sequenced in a study of blood T cell repertoires in COVID-19. Data came from immunoSEQ multiplex PCR; TCRdb stores just in-frame clones and leaves some out. The sample lists approximately 350,000 clones, less than 90% occurring once. Sequencing was done on a sample of PBMCs or T cells enriched from blood (not recorded which). The receptors derive from a woman younger than 45 who had recovered from COVID-19. The CDR3 runs from the conserved cysteine through the conserved F or W. D genes are given only for firm matches. Only part of the rows carry a size: once, few, many, or a class if the clone is expanded.

v_gene: TRBV15
abundance: NA
d_gene: NA
j_gene: TRBJ2-7
CDR3aa: CATSRDEGSAQVYF
CDR3nt: TGTGCCACCAGCAGAGATGAGGGTAGTGCGCAGGTGTACTTC

v_gene: TRBV19
abundance: NA
d_gene: NA
j_gene: TRBJ2-7
CDR3aa: CASSYRTDSYEQYF
CDR3nt: TGTGCCAGTAGCTACCGGACAGACTCCTACGAGCAGTACTTC

v_gene: TRBV5-1
abundance: NA
d_gene: TRBD2
j_gene: TRBJ2-1
CDR3aa: CASSQTSGKYNEQFF
CDR3nt: TGCGCCAGCAGCCAGACTAGCGGGAAGTACAATGAGCAGTTCTTC

v_gene: TRBV4-2
abundance: NA
d_gene: TRBD2
j_gene: TRBJ2-7
CDR3aa: CASSQPGLAGYEQYF
CDR3nt: TGTGCCAGCAGCCAACCGGGACTAGCGGGGTACGAGCAGTACTTC

v_gene: TRBV20-1
abundance: NA
d_gene: TRBD1
j_gene: TRBJ1-6
CDR3aa: CSASLGQGISPLHF
CDR3nt: TGCAGTGCTAGTCTGGGACAGGGCATTTCACCCCTCCACTTT

v_gene: TRBV2
abundance: NA
d_gene: NA
j_gene: TRBJ1-2
CDR3aa: CASSRDKYSAGYTF
CDR3nt: TGTGCCAGCAGTCGGGACAAATACTCGGCTGGCTACACCTTC

v_gene: TRBV6-5
abundance: NA
d_gene: TRBD1
j_gene: TRBJ1-5
CDR3aa: CASSARTGGIQPQHF
CDR3nt: TGTGCCAGCAGCGCCCGGACAGGGGGTATTCAGCCCCAGCATTTT

v_gene: TRBV28
abundance: NA
d_gene: NA
j_gene: TRBJ2-1
CDR3aa: CASSSGGYNEQFF
CDR3nt: TGTGCCAGCAGTTCGGGCGGGTACAATGAGCAGTTCTTC

v_gene: TRBV7-9
abundance: NA
d_gene: TRBD2
j_gene: TRBJ2-3
CDR3aa: CASSPYRTSGTDTQYF
CDR3nt: TGTGCCAGCAGCCCCTATAGGACTAGCGGCACAGATACGCAGTATTTT

v_gene: TRBV5-8
abundance: NA
d_gene: NA
j_gene: TRBJ1-2
CDR3aa: CASRESRTNYGYTF
CDR3nt: TGTGCCAGCCGGGAGAGCCGCACTAACTATGGCTACACCTTC

v_gene: TRBV28
abundance: NA
d_gene: TRBD1
j_gene: TRBJ1-2
CDR3aa: CASSYTQDRLSYGYTF
CDR3nt: TGTGCCAGCAGTTATACCCAGGACAGGCTCTCCTATGGCTACACCTTC

v_gene: TRBV5-1
abundance: NA
d_gene: TRBD2
j_gene: TRBJ2-1
CDR3aa: CASSLPLAGVGNEQFF
CDR3nt: TGCGCCAGCAGCTTACCTCTAGCGGGAGTGGGTAATGAGCAGTTCTTC

v_gene: TRBV2
abundance: NA
d_gene: NA
j_gene: TRBJ1-5
CDR3aa: CASSEAKGEWGNQPQHF
CDR3nt: TGTGCCAGCAGTGAAGCAAAGGGGGAATGGGGCAATCAGCCCCAGCATTTT

v_gene: TRBV18
abundance: few
d_gene: NA
j_gene: TRBJ2-1
CDR3aa: CASSPTGFSYNEQFF
CDR3nt: TGTGCCAGCTCACCGACGGGATTCTCCTACAATGAGCAGTTCTTC

v_gene: TRBV27
abundance: NA
d_gene: NA
j_gene: TRBJ2-1
CDR3aa: CASRTAESLNEQFF
CDR3nt: TGTGCCAGCAGGACAGCCGAGAGCCTCAATGAGCAGTTCTTC

v_gene: TRBV2
abundance: NA
d_gene: NA
j_gene: TRBJ2-2
CDR3aa: CASSVDRNTGELFF
CDR3nt: TGTGCCAGCAGTGTTGACAGGAACACCGGGGAGCTGTTTTTT

v_gene: TRBV7-3
abundance: NA
d_gene: TRBD1
j_gene: TRBJ2-2
CDR3aa: CASSPGQYTGELFF
CDR3nt: TGTGCCAGCAGCCCGGGACAGTACACCGGGGAGCTGTTTTTT

v_gene: TRBV10-3
abundance: once
d_gene: TRBD1
j_gene: TRBJ1-4
CDR3aa: CAIGDSATNEKLFF
CDR3nt: TGTGCCATCGGGGACAGTGCAACTAATGAAAAACTGTTTTTT

v_gene: TRBV24-1
abundance: NA
d_gene: NA
j_gene: TRBJ2-3
CDR3aa: CATSDEQAAATQYF
CDR3nt: TGTGCCACCAGTGATGAACAGGCCGCGGCTACGCAGTATTTT

v_gene: TRBV6-2/TRBV6-3
abundance: NA
d_gene: TRBD2
j_gene: TRBJ2-7
CDR3aa: CASSGRTSWFYEQYF
CDR3nt: TGTGCCAGCAGTGGGCGGACTAGCTGGTTCTACGAGCAGTACTTC

v_gene: TRBV18
abundance: NA
d_gene: NA
j_gene: TRBJ1-5
CDR3aa: CASSAGVINQPQHF
CDR3nt: TGTGCCAGCTCCGCGGGAGTGATCAATCAGCCCCAGCATTTT

v_gene: TRBV5-1
abundance: few
d_gene: NA
j_gene: TRBJ2-1
CDR3aa: CASSFNLVAYNEQFF
CDR3nt: TGCGCCAGCAGCTTTAATCTCGTAGCGTACAATGAGCAGTTCTTC

v_gene: TRBV4-1
abundance: NA
d_gene: NA
j_gene: TRBJ1-5
CDR3aa: CASSTQGNQPQHF
CDR3nt: TGCGCCAGCAGCACACAGGGAAATCAGCCCCAGCATTTT

v_gene: TRBV11-2
abundance: NA
d_gene: NA
j_gene: TRBJ2-2
CDR3aa: CASSLERGRADTGELFF
CDR3nt: TGTGCCAGCAGCTTAGAAAGGGGGAGGGCCGACACCGGGGAGCTGTTTTTT

v_gene: TRBV30
abundance: NA
d_gene: NA
j_gene: TRBJ1-2
CDR3aa: CAWRRDSPPGYTF
CDR3nt: TGTGCCTGGAGGCGGGACTCACCGCCTGGCTACACCTTC

v_gene: TRBV29-1
abundance: NA
d_gene: TRBD2
j_gene: TRBJ2-5
CDR3aa: CSVELAATGETQYF
CDR3nt: TGCAGCGTCGAACTAGCGGCAACGGGAGAGACCCAGTACTTC

v_gene: TRBV18
abundance: many
d_gene: NA
j_gene: TRBJ1-2
CDR3aa: CASSRDTSNYGYTF
CDR3nt: TGTGCCAGCTCTAGGGACACCTCTAACTATGGCTACACCTTC

v_gene: TRBV2
abundance: NA
d_gene: NA
j_gene: TRBJ1-2
CDR3aa: CASTPTEGHGYTF
CDR3nt: TGTGCCAGCACCCCGACGGAGGGTCATGGCTACACCTTC

v_gene: TRBV5-8
abundance: NA
d_gene: TRBD2
j_gene: TRBJ2-1
CDR3aa: CASSLIPGGLNEQFF
CDR3nt: TGTGCCAGCAGCTTGATACCGGGAGGCCTCAATGAGCAGTTCTTC

v_gene: TRBV12-3/TRBV12-4
abundance: NA
d_gene: NA
j_gene: TRBJ1-3
CDR3aa: CASSFINTIYF
CDR3nt: TGTGCCAGCAGTTTTATAAACACCATATATTTT

v_gene: TRBV13
abundance: NA
d_gene: NA
j_gene: TRBJ2-1
CDR3aa: CASSFHSEEFF
CDR3nt: TGTGCCAGCAGCTTCCACTCGGAGGAGTTCTTC

v_gene: TRBV6-6
abundance: few
d_gene: TRBD1
j_gene: TRBJ2-7
CDR3aa: CASTLRGTGGYEQYF
CDR3nt: TGTGCCAGCACCCTCCGAGGTACAGGGGGCTACGAGCAGTACTTC

v_gene: TRBV19
abundance: NA
d_gene: NA
j_gene: TRBJ1-5
CDR3aa: CASSIARSGNQPQHF
CDR3nt: TGTGCCAGTAGTATAGCGAGGAGTGGCAATCAGCCCCAGCATTTT

v_gene: TRBV18
abundance: NA
d_gene: NA
j_gene: TRBJ2-3
CDR3aa: CASSPRGDTQYF
CDR3nt: TGTGCCAGCTCACCTAGGGGGGATACGCAGTATTTT

v_gene: TRBV28
abundance: NA
d_gene: TRBD2
j_gene: TRBJ2-7
CDR3aa: CSTGSGTSVREQYF
CDR3nt: TGTTCAACCGGGTCCGGGACTAGCGTGCGGGAGCAGTACTTC

v_gene: TRBV2
abundance: NA
d_gene: NA
j_gene: TRBJ2-1
CDR3aa: CASIQLSNEQFF
CDR3nt: TGTGCCAGCATACAGCTTTCCAATGAGCAGTTCTTC

v_gene: TRBV4-1
abundance: NA
d_gene: TRBD1
j_gene: TRBJ1-5
CDR3aa: CASSQGNRQGNQPQHF
CDR3nt: TGCGCCAGCAGCCAAGGTAACAGACAGGGAAACCAGCCCCAGCATTTT

v_gene: TRBV21-1
abundance: NA
d_gene: NA
j_gene: TRBJ1-2
CDR3aa: CASSKTDSPNYGYTF
CDR3nt: TGTGCCAGCAGCAAAACGGACAGCCCTAACTATGGCTACACCTTC

v_gene: TRBV29-1
abundance: NA
d_gene: TRBD1
j_gene: TRBJ2-2
CDR3aa: CSSRKGATGELFF
CDR3nt: TGCAGCTCCAGGAAGGGGGCGACCGGGGAGCTGTTTTTT

v_gene: TRBV7-9
abundance: NA
d_gene: NA
j_gene: TRBJ1-1
CDR3aa: CASSLTQGGTEAFF
CDR3nt: TGTGCCAGCAGCTTAACCCAAGGGGGTACTGAAGCTTTCTTT

v_gene: TRBV27
abundance: NA
d_gene: NA
j_gene: TRBJ1-4
CDR3aa: CASTGGGYNEKLFF
CDR3nt: TGTGCCAGCACGGGGGGGGGCTACAATGAAAAACTGTTTTTT

v_gene: TRBV27
abundance: NA
d_gene: TRBD2
j_gene: TRBJ2-1
CDR3aa: CASSFIGDYKDNEQFF
CDR3nt: TGTGCCAGCAGTTTTATCGGGGACTACAAAGACAATGAGCAGTTCTTC

v_gene: TRBV3-1/TRBV3-2
abundance: NA
d_gene: NA
j_gene: TRBJ1-4
CDR3aa: CASSQETAGDEKLFF
CDR3nt: TGTGCCAGCAGCCAGGAGACGGCAGGGGATGAAAAACTGTTTTTT

v_gene: TRBV28
abundance: NA
d_gene: TRBD2
j_gene: TRBJ2-7
CDR3aa: CASSSRVRGAGGVYEQYF
CDR3nt: TGTGCCAGCAGTAGTCGGGTCAGGGGAGCGGGAGGGGTCTACGAGCAGTACTTC

v_gene: TRBV4-1
abundance: NA
d_gene: NA
j_gene: TRBJ1-2
CDR3aa: CASSHNEQAYYGYTF
CDR3nt: TGCGCCAGCAGCCACAATGAGCAGGCCTACTATGGCTACACCTTC

v_gene: TRBV18
abundance: NA
d_gene: NA
j_gene: TRBJ1-6
CDR3aa: CASSPRDISYNSPLHF
CDR3nt: TGTGCCAGCTCACCTCGGGACATTTCCTATAATTCACCCCTCCACTTT

v_gene: TRBV6-5
abundance: NA
d_gene: NA
j_gene: TRBJ1-1
CDR3aa: CASSYREVGLNTEAFF
CDR3nt: TGTGCCAGCAGTTACCGGGAAGTGGGCCTAAACACTGAAGCTTTCTTT

v_gene: TRBV7-9
abundance: NA
d_gene: TRBD1
j_gene: TRBJ2-1
CDR3aa: CAIDGAGGEFF
CDR3nt: TGTGCCATCGACGGGGCAGGGGGCGAGTTCTTC

v_gene: TRBV4-2
abundance: NA
d_gene: NA
j_gene: TRBJ2-5
CDR3aa: CASSREIREETQYF
CDR3nt: TGTGCCAGCAGCAGAGAGATCAGGGAAGAGACCCAGTACTTC

v_gene: TRBV27
abundance: NA
d_gene: NA
j_gene: TRBJ1-2
CDR3aa: CASSLEIHYGYTF
CDR3nt: TGTGCCAGCAGTTTAGAGATCCACTATGGCTACACCTTC

v_gene: TRBV6-5
abundance: NA
d_gene: TRBD2
j_gene: TRBJ2-7
CDR3aa: CASRTSGTYEQYF
CDR3nt: TGTGCCAGCAGGACTAGCGGGACATACGAGCAGTACTTC